The rows below give T cell receptor beta chains drawn from one sample of a study of T cell responses to AZD1222 COVID-19 vaccine. Clones were sequenced by immunoSEQ multiplex PCR, and TCRdb holds only the in-frame ones, with some missing. Of hundreds of thousands of clones listed, just over 90% were seen once; the top ten hold approximately 1%. This material consisted of peripheral blood, taken on day 0 of MenACWY control vaccination. These receptors all come from an adult in good health. Each CDR3 is given with its conserved first and last residue. D genes are given only for firm matches. Clone size is not always given. Where it is, it says once, few, many or a class for expanded clones.

CDR3 protein: CASSPGSGTTGELFF; CDR3 DNA: TGTGCCAGCAGCCCGGGAAGTGGAACCACCGGGGAGCTGTTTTTT; J gene: TRBJ2-2; D gene: -; CDR3 length: 15; V gene: TRBV5-5; clone size: once
CDR3 protein: CASSETTTSSGNTIYF; CDR3 DNA: TGTGCCAGCAGCGAAACTACTACATCCTCTGGAAACACCATATATTTT; J gene: TRBJ1-3; D gene: -; CDR3 length: 16; V gene: TRBV3-1/TRBV3-2; clone size: once
CDR3 protein: CASSRGQNTGELFF; CDR3 DNA: TGTGCCAGCAGCAGGGGACAGAACACCGGGGAGCTGTTTTTT; J gene: TRBJ2-2; D gene: -; CDR3 length: 14; V gene: TRBV5-4; clone size: -
CDR3 protein: CASSQEWRGTDTQYF; CDR3 DNA: TGCGCCAGCAGCCAAGAATGGCGGGGCACAGATACGCAGTATTTT; J gene: TRBJ2-3; D gene: -; CDR3 length: 15; V gene: TRBV4-3; clone size: -
CDR3 protein: CASSLEVRGYTF; CDR3 DNA: TGTGCCAGCAGCTTAGAGGTTCGTGGCTACACCTTC; J gene: TRBJ1-2; D gene: -; CDR3 length: 12; V gene: TRBV7-2; clone size: -
CDR3 protein: CATSDPGLNYGYTF; CDR3 DNA: TGTGCCACCAGTGATCCAGGCCTTAACTATGGCTACACCTTC; J gene: TRBJ1-2; D gene: -; CDR3 length: 14; V gene: TRBV24-1; clone size: -
CDR3 protein: CASSLGQGVGGYTF; CDR3 DNA: TGTGCCAGCAGCTTAGGGCAGGGGGTAGGTGGCTACACCTTC; J gene: TRBJ1-2; D gene: TRBD1; CDR3 length: 14; V gene: TRBV7-2; clone size: -
CDR3 protein: CASSYSGQSGAQYF; CDR3 DNA: TGTGCCAGCAGTTACTCCGGACAGTCTGGGGCCCAGTACTTC; J gene: TRBJ2-5; D gene: -; CDR3 length: 14; V gene: TRBV6-2/TRBV6-3; clone size: -
CDR3 protein: CSVAFSDTQYF; CDR3 DNA: TGCAGCGTTGCCTTCTCAGATACGCAGTATTTT; J gene: TRBJ2-3; D gene: -; CDR3 length: 11; V gene: TRBV29-1; clone size: -
CDR3 protein: CAWRDRGGGRQPQHF; CDR3 DNA: TGTGCCTGGCGAGACCGGGGGGGAGGGCGTCAGCCCCAGCATTTT; J gene: TRBJ1-5; D gene: -; CDR3 length: 15; V gene: TRBV30; clone size: -
CDR3 protein: CASSLAQGIRYGYTF; CDR3 DNA: TGTGCCAGCAGCTTAGCACAGGGGATCCGTTATGGCTACACCTTC; J gene: TRBJ1-2; D gene: TRBD1; CDR3 length: 15; V gene: TRBV7-2; clone size: -
CDR3 protein: CASSLGTGSHGYTF; CDR3 DNA: TGTGCCAGCAGCTTAGGGACCGGATCCCATGGCTACACCTTC; J gene: TRBJ1-2; D gene: -; CDR3 length: 14; V gene: TRBV7-8; clone size: -
CDR3 protein: CASGTGNTEAFF; CDR3 DNA: TGTGCCAGCGGGACAGGGAACACTGAAGCTTTCTTT; J gene: TRBJ1-1; D gene: TRBD1; CDR3 length: 12; V gene: TRBV12-3/TRBV12-4; clone size: -
CDR3 protein: CSGYAGTLYGYTF; CDR3 DNA: TGCAGCGGGTACGCCGGGACACTCTATGGCTACACCTTC; J gene: TRBJ1-2; D gene: -; CDR3 length: 13; V gene: TRBV29-1; clone size: once
CDR3 protein: CASSFNGDLNQPQHF; CDR3 DNA: TGTGCCAGCAGCTTTAACGGGGACCTCAATCAGCCCCAGCATTTT; J gene: TRBJ1-5; D gene: -; CDR3 length: 15; V gene: TRBV11-2; clone size: -
CDR3 protein: CASSTTVASPLHF; CDR3 DNA: TGTGCCAGCTCGACTACGGTCGCCTCACCCCTCCACTTT; J gene: TRBJ1-6; D gene: -; CDR3 length: 13; V gene: TRBV6-5; clone size: -
CDR3 protein: CASSQNTGLHEQYF; CDR3 DNA: TGCGCCAGCAGCCAAAATACAGGGCTTCACGAGCAGTACTTC; J gene: TRBJ2-7; D gene: -; CDR3 length: 14; V gene: TRBV4-1; clone size: -
CDR3 protein: CASSFLQGVYEQYF; CDR3 DNA: TGTGCCAGCAGCTTTCTGCAGGGAGTCTACGAGCAGTACTTC; J gene: TRBJ2-7; D gene: -; CDR3 length: 14; V gene: TRBV7-8; clone size: -
CDR3 protein: CASSIERNEQFF; CDR3 DNA: TGTGCCAGTAGTATAGAACGAAATGAGCAGTTCTTC; J gene: TRBJ2-1; D gene: -; CDR3 length: 12; V gene: TRBV19; clone size: -
CDR3 protein: CASLSGGARNEQFF; CDR3 DNA: TGCGCCAGCCTAAGCGGGGGGGCCCGCAATGAGCAGTTCTTC; J gene: TRBJ2-1; D gene: TRBD2; CDR3 length: 14; V gene: TRBV5-1; clone size: -
CDR3 protein: CSVRDRGQDQPQHF; CDR3 DNA: TGCAGCGTTCGCGACAGGGGGCAAGATCAGCCCCAGCATTTT; J gene: TRBJ1-5; D gene: TRBD1; CDR3 length: 14; V gene: TRBV29-1; clone size: -
CDR3 protein: CASSQAGTGELFF; CDR3 DNA: TGCGCCAGCAGCCAAGCGGGGACCGGGGAGCTGTTTTTT; J gene: TRBJ2-2; D gene: TRBD2; CDR3 length: 13; V gene: TRBV5-1; clone size: -
CDR3 protein: CASSRSRSSYNSPLHF; CDR3 DNA: TGTGCCAGTAGTAGGTCGCGGAGCTCCTATAATTCACCCCTCCACTTT; J gene: TRBJ1-6; D gene: -; CDR3 length: 16; V gene: TRBV19; clone size: -
CDR3 protein: CASSPSGEAEAFF; CDR3 DNA: TGTGCCAGCTCACCATCAGGGGAGGCTGAAGCTTTCTTT; J gene: TRBJ1-1; D gene: -; CDR3 length: 13; V gene: TRBV18; clone size: -
CDR3 protein: CASREQGAATEAFF; CDR3 DNA: TGTGCCAGCAGGGAACAGGGGGCGGCTACTGAAGCTTTCTTT; J gene: TRBJ1-1; D gene: TRBD1; CDR3 length: 14; V gene: TRBV7-9; clone size: -
CDR3 protein: CASSPLQGFFGYTF; CDR3 DNA: TGTGCCAGCAGCCCCCTCCAGGGGTTCTTTGGCTACACCTTC; J gene: TRBJ1-2; D gene: -; CDR3 length: 14; V gene: TRBV7-9; clone size: -
CDR3 protein: CSVGRTTNEKLFF; CDR3 DNA: TGCAGCGTTGGTCGTACAACTAATGAAAAACTGTTTTTT; J gene: TRBJ1-4; D gene: -; CDR3 length: 13; V gene: TRBV29-1; clone size: -
CDR3 protein: CASSLSTGNAYNEQFF; CDR3 DNA: TGTGCCAGCAGCTTATCGACAGGGAATGCCTACAATGAGCAGTTCTTC; J gene: TRBJ2-1; D gene: TRBD1; CDR3 length: 16; V gene: TRBV7-2; clone size: -
CDR3 protein: CASSFREYEQFF; CDR3 DNA: TGTGCCAGCAGCTTTAGGGAGTATGAGCAGTTCTTC; J gene: TRBJ2-1; D gene: -; CDR3 length: 12; V gene: TRBV5-6; clone size: -
CDR3 protein: CSVFARAGTEAFF; CDR3 DNA: TGCAGCGTCTTTGCCCGAGCGGGCACTGAAGCTTTCTTT; J gene: TRBJ1-1; D gene: -; CDR3 length: 13; V gene: TRBV29-1; clone size: -
CDR3 protein: CASSIVSPRRSETQYF; CDR3 DNA: TGTGCCAGTAGTATAGTTAGCCCCAGGCGTAGCGAGACCCAGTACTTC; J gene: TRBJ2-5; D gene: -; CDR3 length: 16; V gene: TRBV19; clone size: -
CDR3 protein: CASSELQYTEAFF; CDR3 DNA: TGTGCCAGCAGTGAACTACAGTACACTGAAGCTTTCTTT; J gene: TRBJ1-1; D gene: -; CDR3 length: 13; V gene: TRBV25-1; clone size: -
CDR3 protein: CATSRTTTGNTEAFF; CDR3 DNA: TGTGCCACCAGCAGAACAACTACAGGCAACACTGAAGCTTTCTTT; J gene: TRBJ1-1; D gene: -; CDR3 length: 15; V gene: TRBV15; clone size: -
CDR3 protein: CAWSGDITWGSPLHF; CDR3 DNA: TGTGCCTGGAGTGGCGACATCACCTGGGGTTCACCCCTCCACTTT; J gene: TRBJ1-6; D gene: -; CDR3 length: 15; V gene: TRBV30; clone size: -
CDR3 protein: CASSTGGAIPGELFF; CDR3 DNA: TGTGCCAGCAGTACGGGGGGCGCAATACCCGGGGAGCTGTTTTTT; J gene: TRBJ2-2; D gene: -; CDR3 length: 15; V gene: TRBV7-3; clone size: -
CDR3 protein: CASSRGTGKGDTQYF; CDR3 DNA: TGTGCCAGCAGCCGAGGGACAGGGAAGGGGGATACGCAGTATTTT; J gene: TRBJ2-3; D gene: TRBD1; CDR3 length: 15; V gene: TRBV5-8; clone size: -
CDR3 protein: CASSPSYEQYF; CDR3 DNA: TGTGCCAGCAGCCCATCCTACGAGCAGTACTTC; J gene: TRBJ2-7; D gene: -; CDR3 length: 11; V gene: TRBV7-2; clone size: once
CDR3 protein: CASSATWINQPQHF; CDR3 DNA: TGTGCCAGCAGTGCCACATGGATCAATCAGCCCCAGCATTTT; J gene: TRBJ1-5; D gene: -; CDR3 length: 14; V gene: TRBV2; clone size: -
CDR3 protein: CAISESFGELFF; CDR3 DNA: TGTGCCATCAGTGAGTCGTTCGGGGAGCTGTTTTTT; J gene: TRBJ2-2; D gene: -; CDR3 length: 12; V gene: TRBV10-3; clone size: -
CDR3 protein: CASSLWNRATGELFF; CDR3 DNA: TGTGCCAGCAGCTTATGGAACAGGGCCACCGGGGAGCTGTTTTTT; J gene: TRBJ2-2; D gene: -; CDR3 length: 15; V gene: TRBV7-9; clone size: -
CDR3 protein: CASSLARKGGYTF; CDR3 DNA: TGTGCCAGCAGCTTAGCGAGGAAGGGCGGCTACACCTTC; J gene: TRBJ1-2; D gene: -; CDR3 length: 13; V gene: TRBV7-9; clone size: -
CDR3 protein: CASSLGGAGALNEQFF; CDR3 DNA: TGCGCCAGCAGCTTGGGGGGTGCGGGGGCCCTCAATGAGCAGTTCTTC; J gene: TRBJ2-1; D gene: -; CDR3 length: 16; V gene: TRBV5-1; clone size: -
CDR3 protein: CASSLAYGHTEAFF; CDR3 DNA: TGCGCCAGCAGCTTGGCCTATGGGCACACTGAAGCTTTCTTT; J gene: TRBJ1-1; D gene: -; CDR3 length: 14; V gene: TRBV5-1; clone size: -
CDR3 protein: CASSEWASGGSGELFF; CDR3 DNA: TGCGCCAGCAGTGAGTGGGCTAGCGGGGGTTCCGGGGAGCTGTTTTTT; J gene: TRBJ2-2; D gene: TRBD2; CDR3 length: 16; V gene: TRBV10-2; clone size: -
CDR3 protein: CASSQDSTTQYF; CDR3 DNA: TGTGCCAGCAGCCAAGATTCGACGACGCAGTATTTT; J gene: TRBJ2-3; D gene: -; CDR3 length: 12; V gene: TRBV3-1/TRBV3-2; clone size: -
CDR3 protein: CASSFQLSGSPLHF; CDR3 DNA: TGTGCCAGCAGTTTCCAACTGTCGGGGTCACCCCTCCACTTT; J gene: TRBJ1-6; D gene: -; CDR3 length: 14; V gene: TRBV27; clone size: -
CDR3 protein: CASSSGTGAGYTF; CDR3 DNA: TGTGCCAGCAGCTCGGGAACAGGGGCCGGCTACACCTTC; J gene: TRBJ1-2; D gene: TRBD1; CDR3 length: 13; V gene: TRBV7-8; clone size: -